This T cell receptor (beta chain) was sequenced for a study of cytomegalovirus exposure and HLA in healthy donors. Looking at the study overall: An earlier analysis found around 120 million unique TCR beta sequences from approximately 170 million T cells. Whole-study findings and limits: Apparent HLA restriction characterized most CMV-associated TCR beta chains in a later analysis. Sequencing likely generated an artifact that appeared as a cluster of highly shared sequence variants.

To note about this clone: Its target is unknown.

Primers: 60 Vbeta forward and 13 Jbeta reverse. Sequenced by immunoSEQ multiplex PCR; TCRdb stores in-frame clones only, minus some. This table holds 95,000 to 150,000 clones, about 78% found once. This CDR3 is built from 12 residues. V was cut by 4 bases and J by 5 bases, with 9 bases left in between. Per the germline V gene, CDR1 is SGHNT and CDR2 is YYREEE (reference sequence). The chain links TRBV5-4 to TRBJ1-2, with D tentatively TRBD1 (6 bases). The source of this sequence is a woman aged 40 to 49 in good health and CMV-seropositive. The sequenced sample was PBMCs. The CDR3: CASSVDRYGYTF. CDR3 sequence (DNA): TGTGCCAGCAGCGTGGACAGATATGGCTACACCTTC.